This T cell receptor (beta chain) appears in the sequencing data of a study of technical replicates of blood from a handful of donors. The protocol was immunoSEQ multiplex PCR, while the TCRdb copy is restricted to in-frame clones and leaves out a portion. The table lists 50,000 to 70,000 clones, roughly 95% of them singletons. Germline CDR1 is SGHTA and CDR2 is FQGNSA. The CDR3 consists of 15 residues. Germline trimming cut 5 bases from V and 6 bases from J; bases unmatched to any gene: 7. The chain is built from TRBV7-2 and TRBJ2-4; 10 nucleotides match TRBD2. This receptor was taken from a human donor in good health. Some clones in this sample may be carry-over from other donors' samples. The specimen was PBMCs. The CDR3 DNA is TGTGCCAGCAGCCAACCTAGCGGGGGTTTAAACATTCAGTACTTC. This codes for CASSQPSGGLNIQYF.